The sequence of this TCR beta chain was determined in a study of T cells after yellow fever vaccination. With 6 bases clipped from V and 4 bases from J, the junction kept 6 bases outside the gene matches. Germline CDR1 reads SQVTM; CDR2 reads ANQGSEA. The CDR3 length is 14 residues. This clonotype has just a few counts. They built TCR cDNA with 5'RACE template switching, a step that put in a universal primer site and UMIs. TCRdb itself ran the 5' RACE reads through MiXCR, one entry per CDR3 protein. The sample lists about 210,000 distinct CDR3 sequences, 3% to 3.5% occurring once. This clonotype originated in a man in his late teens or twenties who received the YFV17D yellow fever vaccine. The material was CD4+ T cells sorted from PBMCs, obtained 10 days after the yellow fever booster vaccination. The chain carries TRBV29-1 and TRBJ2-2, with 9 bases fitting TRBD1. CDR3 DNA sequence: TGCAGCGTGGCACAGGGGGCGGGCACCGGGGAGCTGTTTTTT. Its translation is CSVAQGAGTGELFF.